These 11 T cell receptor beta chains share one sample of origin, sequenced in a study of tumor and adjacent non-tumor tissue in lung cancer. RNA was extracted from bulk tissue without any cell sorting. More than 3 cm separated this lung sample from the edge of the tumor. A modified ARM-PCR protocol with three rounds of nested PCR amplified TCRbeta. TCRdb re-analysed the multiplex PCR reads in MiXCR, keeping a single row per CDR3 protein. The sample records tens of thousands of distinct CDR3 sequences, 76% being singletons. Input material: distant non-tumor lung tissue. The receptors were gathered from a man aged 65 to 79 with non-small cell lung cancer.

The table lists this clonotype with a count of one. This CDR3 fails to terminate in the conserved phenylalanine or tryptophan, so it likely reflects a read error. CDR3 DNA sequence: TGCGCCAACAGCCGGAGACTAGCGGGAGAGGGGGACGAGCAGTACTCA. This sequence encodes CANSRRLAGEGDEQYS. The rearrangement links TRBV4-1 to TRBJ2-7; 12 bases are a match to TRBD2. The CDR3 runs 16 residues. Germline V CDR1 and CDR2: MGHRA, YSYEKL.

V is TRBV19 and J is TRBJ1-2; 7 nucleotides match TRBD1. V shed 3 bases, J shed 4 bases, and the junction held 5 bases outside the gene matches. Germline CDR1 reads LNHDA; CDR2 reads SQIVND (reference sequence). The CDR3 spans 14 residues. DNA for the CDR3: TGTGCCAGTAGTATGAGGGGGCTTGGCTATGGCTACACCTTC. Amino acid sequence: CASSMRGLGYGYTF.

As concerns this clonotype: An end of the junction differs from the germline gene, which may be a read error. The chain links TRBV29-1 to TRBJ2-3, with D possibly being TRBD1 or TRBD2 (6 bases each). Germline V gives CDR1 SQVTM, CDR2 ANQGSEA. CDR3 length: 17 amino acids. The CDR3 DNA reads TGCAGCTTACTCCCATATGTGACAATGGGGGGACACAGATACGCAGTATTT. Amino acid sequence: CSLLPYVTMGGHRYAVF.

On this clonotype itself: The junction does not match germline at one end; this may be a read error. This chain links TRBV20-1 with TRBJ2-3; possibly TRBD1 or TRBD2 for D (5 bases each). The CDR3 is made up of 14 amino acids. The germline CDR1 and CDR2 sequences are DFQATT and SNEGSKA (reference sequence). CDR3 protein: CSAQTVPSTDTQYF. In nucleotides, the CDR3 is TGCAGTGCTCAGACAGTTCCTAGCACAGATACGCAGTACTTT.

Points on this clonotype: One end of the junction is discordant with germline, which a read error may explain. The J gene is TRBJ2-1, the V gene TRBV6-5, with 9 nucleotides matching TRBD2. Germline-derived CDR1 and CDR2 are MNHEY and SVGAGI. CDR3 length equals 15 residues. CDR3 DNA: TGTGCCAGCAGTTACTCGGCGGGAGGGCCTGATGAGCAGCTCTTC. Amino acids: CASSYSAGGPDEQLF.

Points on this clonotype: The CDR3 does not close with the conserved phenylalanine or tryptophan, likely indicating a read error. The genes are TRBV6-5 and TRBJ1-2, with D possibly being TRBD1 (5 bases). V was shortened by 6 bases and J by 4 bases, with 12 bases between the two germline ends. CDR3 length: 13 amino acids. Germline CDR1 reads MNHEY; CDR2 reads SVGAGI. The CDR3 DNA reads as TGTGCCAGCAGGCGGGGGAATCGCTATGGCTACACCTTA. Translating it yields CASRRGNRYGYTL.

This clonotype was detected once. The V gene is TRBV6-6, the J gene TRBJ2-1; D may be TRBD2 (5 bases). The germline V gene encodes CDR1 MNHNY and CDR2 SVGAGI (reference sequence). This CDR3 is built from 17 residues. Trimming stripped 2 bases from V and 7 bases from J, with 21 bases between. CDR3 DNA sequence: TGTGCCAGCAGTTACAATAGCCGAGGGCGTACCAAGAATGAGCAGTTCTTC. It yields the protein CASSYNSRGRTKNEQFF.

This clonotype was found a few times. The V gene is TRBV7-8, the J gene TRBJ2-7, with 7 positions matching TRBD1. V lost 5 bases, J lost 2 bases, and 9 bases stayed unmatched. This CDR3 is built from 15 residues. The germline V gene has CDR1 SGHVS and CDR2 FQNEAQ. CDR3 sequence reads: CASSLGQVGAYEQYF. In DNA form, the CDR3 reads TGTGCCAGCAGCCTAGGACAGGTGGGAGCCTACGAGCAGTACTTC.

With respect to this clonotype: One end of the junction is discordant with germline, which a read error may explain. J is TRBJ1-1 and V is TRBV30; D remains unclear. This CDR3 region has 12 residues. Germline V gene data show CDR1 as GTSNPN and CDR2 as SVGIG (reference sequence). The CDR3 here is CARSLSGSLTFF. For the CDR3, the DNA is TGTGCCCGGAGTTTATCAGGAAGCCTAACTTTCTTT.

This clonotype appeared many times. The CDR3 DNA reads as TGTGCCAGCAGCGTGCAGGGCCGCAATCAGCCCCAGCATTTT. Protein sequence: CASSVQGRNQPQHF. This chain connects TRBV5-4 to TRBJ1-5; tentative D call: TRBD1 (5 bases). Looked up from germline, CDR1 is SGHNT and CDR2 is YYREEE (reference sequence). CDR3 length: 14 residues. Trimming pared 4 bases from V and 2 bases from J, leaving 10 bases between. The full variable domain, with the rest looked up from reference TRBV5-4 and TRBJ1-5, is ETGVTQSPTHLIKTRGQQVTLRCSSQSGHNTVSWYQQALGQGPQFIFQYYREEENGRGNFPPRFSGLQFPNYSSELNVNALELDDSALYLCASSVQGRNQPQHFGDGTRLSIL.

CDR3 DNA sequence: TGTGCCAGCAGTTACGACTCTAGGGTACCCTCTTCCGCGAACACTGAAGCTTTCTTT. Its translation is CASSYDSRVPSSANTEAFF. The chain couples TRBV6-5 to TRBJ1-1, with D unresolved. CDR1 and CDR2 from the germline V gene are MNHEY and SVGAGI. This CDR3 region has 19 residues. V lost 2 bases and J lost 1, with 23 bases in between.